A single sample is the source of the 21 T cell receptor beta chains below, sequenced in a study of T cells in Graves' hyperthyroidism and ophthalmopathy. Authors of the study amplified TCR beta CDR3 regions from RNA transcripts. TCR CDR3 regions were first amplified by RT-PCR with HTBI primers. TCRdb fed the multiplex PCR reads into MiXCR, producing one record per CDR3 protein. The table has about 350,000 distinct CDR3 sequences, about 15% seen once. Sequencing was done on a sample of blood. The receptors were gathered from a woman aged 25-40 years with Graves' hyperthyroidism.

Here the CDR3 reads CASKTGYYNEQFF. For the CDR3, the DNA is TGTGCCAGCAAGACGGGCTATTACAATGAGCAGTTCTTC. This sequence joins TRBV28 and TRBJ2-1; D is undetermined. CDR1 is MDHEN and CDR2 is SYDVKM in the germline V gene. The CDR3 spans 13 residues. V lost 7 bases to trimming and J lost 4 bases, with 11 bases between them.

Of note for this clonotype: A read error is possible here, since a much larger clone lies one base away. The V and J genes are TRBV7-2 and TRBJ2-3; D is ambiguous. Germline V gene lookup returns CDR1 SGHTA and CDR2 FQGNSA. CDR3 length: 14 amino acids. CDR3 DNA: TGTGCCAGCAGTTTAACCTACGGCGCAGATGCGCAGTATTTT. Its protein product is CASSLTYGADAQYF. The entire variable domain, with the rest obtained from reference TRBV7-2 and TRBJ2-3, is as follows: GAGVSQSPSNKVTEKGKDVELRCDPISGHTALYWYRQSLGQGLEFLIYFQGNSAPDKSGLPSDRFSAERTGGSVSTLTIQRTQQEDSAVYLCASSLTYGADAQYFGPGTRLTVL.

This clonotype was seen more than once but under ten times. The chain links TRBV30 to TRBJ1-1, with D tentatively TRBD1 (5 bases). The V end was cut by 0 bases, the J end by 1 base, with 9 bases between. Germline V gene lookup returns CDR1 GTSNPN and CDR2 SVGIG (reference sequence). CDR3 size: 14 residues. CDR3 nucleotides: TGTGCCTGGAGTGTACCCCAGGGGAACACTGAAGCTTTCTTT. Translated, it gives CAWSVPQGNTEAFF.

CDR3 bases: TGCAGTGCTAGTGTAACAGGGGTTGGAGGCTACACCTTC. Its translation is CSASVTGVGGYTF. This rearrangement joins TRBV20-1 to TRBJ1-2; 7 bases line up with TRBD1. The V gene end was trimmed by 3 bases and the J gene end by 8 bases; junction bases not matched to a gene: 9. CDR3 size: 13 residues. Germline lookup yields CDR1 DFQATT and CDR2 SNEGSKA (reference sequence).

The chain has TRBV4-3 and TRBJ2-7; 10 bases align to TRBD2. This CDR3 spans 16 amino acids. Trimming cost V 0 bases and J 1 base; bases outside gene matches: 3. The germline CDR1 and CDR2 sequences are LGHNA and YSLEER. Here the CDR3 DNA reads TGCGCCAGCAGCCAAGAAGCTAGCGGGAGTTCCTACGAGCAGTACTTC. Translating gives CASSQEASGSSYEQYF.

In this sample, this clonotype turned up a few times. V usage is TRBV28 and J usage is TRBJ2-2; unclear D gene. There are 13 residues in the CDR3. With 6 bases removed from V and 5 bases from J, the gap between germline ends came to 10 bases. The V gene's germline CDR1 is MDHEN and CDR2 SYDVKM. The CDR3 bases are TGTGCCAGCAGGAACAGTCTGACCGGGGAGCTGTTTTTT. Its protein is CASRNSLTGELFF.

This clonotype appeared a few times. The V call is TRBV4-3, the J call TRBJ1-1; TRBD1 agrees at 8 bases. This CDR3 contains 12 residues. With 4 bases clipped from V and 8 bases from J, the junction kept 3 bases outside the gene matches. Germline CDR1 and CDR2: LGHNA and YSLEER. The CDR3 DNA is TGCGCCAGCAGCCGAGGACAGGGCGAAGCTTTCTTT. Translated, it gives CASSRGQGEAFF.

This clonotype has ten or more counts. This chain uses TRBV27 with TRBJ2-1; 11 nucleotides line up with TRBD2. The CDR3 totals 19 residues. V dropped 7 bases and J dropped 6; count of bases not matched to a gene: 20. Per the germline V gene, CDR1 is MNHEY and CDR2 is SMNVEV (reference sequence). This CDR3 is CASTIFGPLGLAGTNEQFF. CDR3 nucleotides: TGTGCCAGCACGATATTCGGTCCGTTAGGACTAGCGGGCACCAATGAGCAGTTCTTC.

The rearrangement uses TRBV4-3 and TRBJ2-7; the match to TRBD2 covers 7 bases. V lost 1 base to trimming and J lost 0 bases; unmatched junction nucleotides: 3. CDR1 and CDR2 (germline): LGHNA, YSLEER. CDR3 length equals 15 residues. The CDR3 protein is CASSQVTGGSYEQYF. In DNA form, the CDR3 reads TGCGCCAGCAGCCAAGTAACGGGGGGCTCCTACGAGCAGTACTTC.

This clonotype was observed many times. The chain employs TRBV30 and TRBJ2-3; perhaps TRBD1 as D (6 bases). V was shortened by 2 bases and J by 1 base, with 10 bases between the two germline ends. Germline loops: CDR1 GTSNPN, CDR2 SVGIG (reference sequence). There are 14 residues in the CDR3. CDR3 DNA sequence: TGTGCCTGGAGTCCAGGGGCACGCACAGATACGCAGTATTTT. Its translation: CAWSPGARTDTQYF.

This clonotype was detected many times. The gene calls are TRBV28 and TRBJ1-5; TRBD1 agrees at 7 bases. Per germline, CDR1 MDHEN and CDR2 SYDVKM. The CDR3 is 13 amino acids. The trim removed 5 bases at V and 6 bases at J, leaving 4 bases unmatched. CDR3: CASSHDRVQPQHF. In DNA form, the CDR3 reads TGTGCCAGCAGTCACGACAGGGTTCAGCCCCAGCATTTT.

This clonotype was counted many times. Here the CDR3 DNA reads TGTGCCAGCGGGCTAGCCGGGATAGACGAGCAGTACTTC. It translates to CASGLAGIDEQYF. This chain joins TRBV7-9 and TRBJ2-7; a weak D match, TRBD2 (5 bases). Trimming took 8 bases from V and 5 from J, leaving 16 bases between them. The CDR3 is 13 residues long. The germline CDR1 and CDR2 sequences are SEHNR and FQNEAQ (reference sequence). Full variable domain (remainder filled in from reference TRBV7-9 and TRBJ2-7): DTGVSQNPRHKITKRGQNVTFRCDPISEHNRLYWYRQTLGQGPEFLTYFQNEAQLEKSRLLSDRFSAERPKGSFSTLEIQRTEQGDSAMYLCASGLAGIDEQYFGPGTRLTVT.

Many counts were recorded for this clonotype. V is TRBV30 and J is TRBJ2-7; 9 nucleotides agree with TRBD2. The CDR3 has 14 residues. Germline V lookup: CDR1 GTSNPN, CDR2 SVGIG (reference sequence). After removal of 3 bases from V and 3 bases from J, the junction contained 6 bases not matched to a gene. CDR3 loop: CAWRTSGLYYEQYF. DNA for the CDR3: TGTGCCTGGAGGACTAGCGGACTTTACTACGAGCAGTACTTC.

This clonotype was counted many times. V and J are TRBV5-5 and TRBJ2-5; the D is unclear. Per the germline V gene, CDR1 is SGHKS and CDR2 is YYEKEE (reference sequence). The CDR3 is made up of 13 amino acids. Trimming removed 2 bases at V and 2 bases at J, with 7 bases between. CDR3 sequence (DNA): TGTGCCAGCAGCTTAAGCAGTCAAGAGACCCAGTACTTC. This translates into CASSLSSQETQYF.

This sequence joins TRBV20-1 and TRBJ2-5; 12 bases line up with TRBD2. V shed 7 bases, J shed 5 bases, and the junction held 8 bases outside the gene matches. The CDR3 length is 14 residues. CDR1 and CDR2 (germline): DFQATT, SNEGSKA (reference sequence). CDR3 loop: CSVGASGREETQYF. The CDR3 coding sequence is TGCAGTGTTGGGGCTAGCGGGAGGGAGGAGACCCAGTACTTC.

The V and J genes are TRBV20-1 and TRBJ2-3; 11 bases are a match to TRBD2. The trim removed 6 bases at V and 4 bases at J, leaving 9 bases unmatched. This CDR3 region has 15 residues. Germline CDR1 DFQATT, CDR2 SNEGSKA (reference sequence). The DNA for the CDR3 is TGCAGTGCGGTAACTAGCGGGAGAAAGTCAGATACGCAGTATTTT. This translates into CSAVTSGRKSDTQYF.

This clonotype was picked up many times. V usage is TRBV29-1 and J usage is TRBJ1-1, with a weak D call TRBD1 (5 bases). This CDR3 region has 12 residues. Per germline, CDR1 SQVTM and CDR2 ANQGSEA. Trimming pared 7 bases from V and 1 base from J, leaving 10 bases between. CDR3 DNA sequence: TGCAGCGCACCCACAGGGAACACTGAAGCTTTCTTT. Encoded protein: CSAPTGNTEAFF.

This clonotype showed up just a few times. The V gene is TRBV15, the J gene TRBJ1-5; maybe TRBD1 (5 bases). CDR1 is LNHNV and CDR2 is YYDKDF in the germline V gene (reference sequence). The CDR3 extends over 14 amino acids. V lost 9 bases to trimming and J lost 2 bases, with 14 bases between them. This CDR3 reads CATGMAGRNQPQHF. The CDR3 nucleotides are TGTGCCACTGGTATGGCAGGGCGCAATCAGCCCCAGCATTTT.

This clonotype was seen many times. The V gene is TRBV11-2, the J gene TRBJ1-1, with D unresolved. V was pared by 8 bases and J by 3 bases, with 16 bases between. The germline CDR1 and CDR2 sequences are SGHAT and FQNNGV. The CDR3 is made up of 14 amino acids. CDR3 sequence (DNA): TGTGCCAGCTCGGCCTCAACTCGGGACACTGAAGCTTTCTTT. Translation: CASSASTRDTEAFF.

This clonotype was picked up a small number of times. V and J are TRBV6-1 and TRBJ2-1, with 7 positions matching TRBD2. The V and J ends lost 6 bases and 0 bases, in that order; junction bases with no gene match: 11. The CDR3 runs to 17 residues. The V gene's germline CDR1 is MNHNS and CDR2 SASEGT. This chain's CDR3 is CASRKTSVLSSYNEQFF. CDR3 DNA sequence: TGTGCCAGCAGAAAAACTAGCGTCCTCAGCTCCTACAATGAGCAGTTCTTC.

This clonotype was recorded a few times. The rearrangement links TRBV5-6 to TRBJ2-2, with 12 bases aligning to TRBD2. This CDR3 spans 17 amino acids. V lost 4 bases, J lost 6 bases, and 10 bases stayed unmatched. Germline V gene data show CDR1 as SGHDT and CDR2 as YYEEEE. Here the CDR3 DNA reads TGTGCCAGCAGCCCCCGACTAGCGGGAGTGGGTGCCGGGGAGCTGTTTTTT. Translation: CASSPRLAGVGAGELFF.